The T cell receptor beta chain under discussion was sequenced for a study of CXCR3-negative and CXCR3-positive naive CD8 T cells. The method, 5' RACE with UMI labels, was used to prepare the TRB cDNA libraries. TCRdb reprocessed the 5' RACE reads and keeps a single row for each CDR3 protein, giving no DNA. This sample's table reports about 62,000 distinct CDR3 sequences. Concerning this clonotype itself: Antigen: not known.

Study-wide points: More hydrophobic TRB CDR3s were found in CXCR3-positive naive cells than in CXCR3-negative naive cells. High diversity, comparable across both naive subsets, contrasted with much lower diversity in memory CD8+ cells. It was found that naive subsets had comparable surface CD5, and TCR strength was inferred from TRB CDR3 properties.

CD45RO-CCR7+CD27+CD95- defined naive CD8+ T cells. Germline V gives CDR1 MNHEY, CDR2 SVGEGT. The CDR3 runs to 15 residues. This receptor was taken from a human donor in good health. Some clones in this sample may be carry-over from other donors' samples. The chain employs TRBV6-2 or TRBV6-3 and TRBJ1-5. Sequences were obtained from naive CXCR3- CD8+ T cells from blood. The subset: CD45RO-CCR7+CD27+CD95- naive CD8+ T cells lacking CXCR3 (TNR3-). Here the CDR3 reads CASSPGTMGNQPQHF.